This paragraph reports one T cell receptor (beta chain). The V gene's germline CDR1 is MDHEN and CDR2 SYDVKM. The CDR3 length is 13 residues. The V end was cut by 5 bases, the J end by 2 bases, with 10 bases between. The data originate from a study of blood T cells in healthy people across ages. A second about 7 to 12 cycle PCR used barcoded and J-beta primers. From the 5' RACE reads, TCRdb called clonotypes with MiXCR, one entry per CDR3 protein. Altogether over a million distinct CDR3 sequences are present, 40% to 55% being singletons, with the ten largest covering approximately 19%. This sequence originates from a woman between 55 and 75 years old in good health. The rearrangement links TRBV28 to TRBJ2-7, with a tentative D call TRBD1 (6 bases). Input material: blood. The CDR3 sequence: CASSGQRAYEQYF. The CDR3 DNA reads TGTGCCAGCAGTGGACAGAGAGCCTACGAGCAGTACTTC.